These 5 T cell receptor beta chains were all obtained from the same sample, sequenced in a study of blood T cell repertoires in COVID-19. Clones were read by immunoSEQ multiplex PCR, and TCRdb kept only the in-frame ones, dropping some. Among around 230,000 clones listed, more than 65% were seen once. The material sequenced was peripheral blood. The receptor set was obtained from a man aged 40-49 years who had recovered from COVID-19.

The rearrangement joins TRBV6-6 to TRBJ1-1, with unresolved D. V lost 8 bases and J 2 bases, leaving 9 bases between the germline ends. The germline V gene has CDR1 MNHNY and CDR2 SVGAGI (reference sequence). The CDR3 length is 12 residues. The CDR3 DNA is TGTGCCAGCCTCCCGGGTAACACTGAAGCTTTCTTT. Its protein product is CASLPGNTEAFF.

This clone has a single count. V usage is TRBV19 and J usage is TRBJ2-7, with TRBD2 matching 13 bases. CDR1 and CDR2 from the germline V gene are LNHDA and SQIVND (reference sequence). V dropped 3 bases and J dropped 0; count of bases not matched to a gene: 8. The CDR3 is made up of 18 amino acids. CDR3 amino acids: CASSIRRTSGGSSYEQYF. For the CDR3, the DNA is TGTGCCAGTAGTATCCGACGGACTAGCGGGGGAAGCTCCTACGAGCAGTACTTC.

This clone was counted at least ten times. V is TRBV9 and J is TRBJ2-2; D is unclear. The V gene lost 0 bases and the J gene lost 6 bases, with 3 bases spanning the gap. The CDR3 is 12 residues long. Germline V gene data show CDR1 as SGDLS and CDR2 as YYNGEE. The CDR3 coding sequence is TGTGCCAGCAGCGTAGCGGCCGGGGAGCTGTTTTTT. Its protein is CASSVAAGELFF.

The gene calls are TRBV27 and TRBJ2-7; no clear D. CDR1 is MNHEY and CDR2 is SMNVEV in the germline V gene (reference sequence). Trimming shortened V by 3 bases and J by 2 bases, and 14 bases separated the two germline ends. This CDR3 has 15 amino acids. The CDR3 here is CASSLTITETYEQYF. CDR3 DNA sequence: TGTGCCAGCAGTTTGACAATAACTGAGACCTACGAGCAGTACTTC.

The chain couples TRBV19 to TRBJ1-5; perhaps TRBD1 as D (6 bases). Trimming removed 6 bases from V and 1 base from J, with 13 bases in between. This CDR3 is 15 amino acids long. Germline CDR1 reads LNHDA; CDR2 reads SQIVND (reference sequence). The CDR3 nucleotides read TGTGCCAGTAGGCAAAACAGGGTCAGCAATCAGCCCCAGCATTTT. It codes for CASRQNRVSNQPQHF.